This T cell receptor (beta chain) came from a study of T cells after yellow fever vaccination. The CDR3 has 13 amino acids. V lost 5 bases to trimming and J lost 4 bases; unmatched junction nucleotides: 4. Germline V gene data show CDR1 as LNHDA and CDR2 as SQIVND (reference sequence). Production of TCR cDNA was by 5'RACE template switching, which also added a universal primer site and UMIs. TCRdb fed the 5' RACE reads into MiXCR, producing one record per CDR3 protein. In the table there are some 500,000 distinct CDR3 sequences, 13% of which are singletons. As concerns this clonotype: Its antigen is still unknown.

Study-level results: Any FACS-sorted repertoire could hold abundant clonotypes that contaminate it from the bulk population. Peaking on day 5 versus 15, the secondary response was faster but weaker.

The origin of this receptor is a young man who received the YFV17D yellow fever vaccine. The chain links TRBV19 to TRBJ2-5; 7 bases match TRBD1. Sample: PBMCs, taken on the day of the yellow fever booster vaccination. This CDR3 is CASSHRDRETQYF. The CDR3, as DNA: TGTGCCAGTAGTCACCGGGACAGAGAGACCCAGTACTTC.